These 9 T cell receptor beta chains came from one sample sequenced in a study of response to subunit inactivated influenza vaccine. TCRdb reprocessed the RT-PCR reads with MiXCR, giving one entry per CDR3 protein. Among 500,000 to 550,000 distinct CDR3 sequences listed, approximately 7.6% were seen once. The sequenced sample was PBMCs from blood, obtained about 23 months after vaccination. These receptors were taken from a man aged 45 to 70 who received an inactivated influenza vaccine.

This clonotype was counted a few times. The J gene is TRBJ2-3, the V gene TRBV20-1; 7 bases fit TRBD1. Trimming cost V 6 bases and J 1 base; bases outside gene matches: 10. Looked up from germline, CDR1 is DFQATT and CDR2 is SNEGSKA (reference sequence). CDR3 size: 15 residues. This chain's CDR3 is CSAVRTGSGTDTQYF. In DNA form, the CDR3 reads TGCAGTGCAGTCCGGACAGGATCGGGCACAGATACGCAGTATTTT.

There are many counts of this clonotype. This sequence joins TRBV7-9 and TRBJ2-7; 7 bases are a match to TRBD1. Germline CDR1 reads SEHNR; CDR2 reads FQNEAQ (reference sequence). Trimming at V came to 2 bases and at J to 5 bases, leaving 15 bases not matched to a gene. The CDR3 contains 17 residues. CDR3 protein: CASSLSILVKTGNEQYF. The CDR3 DNA follows: TGTGCCAGCAGCTTATCTATCCTGGTAAAGACAGGGAACGAGCAGTACTTC.

The V and J genes are TRBV4-2 and TRBJ2-7; the D gene is possibly TRBD1 (5 bases). The germline CDR1 and CDR2 sequences are LGHNA and YNFKEQ. The CDR3 is 14 residues long. Deletions cut 0 bases from V and 5 bases from J, with 11 bases between. CDR3 sequence reads: CASSQDFRGDEQYF. The CDR3 DNA reads TGTGCCAGCAGCCAAGATTTTAGGGGCGACGAGCAGTACTTC.

This clonotype came up a few times. The V call is TRBV14, the J call TRBJ2-2; D possibly uses TRBD1 or TRBD2 (5 bases each). This CDR3 is 14 amino acids long. V dropped 1 base and J dropped 5 bases, with 8 bases sitting between them. Germline-derived CDR1 and CDR2 are SGHDN and FVKESK. Written as DNA, the CDR3 is TGTGCCAGCAGCCAAGTCGGGGCTACCGGGGAGCTGTTTTTT. As protein: CASSQVGATGELFF.

The V gene is TRBV5-1, the J gene TRBJ2-7; tentatively, D is TRBD1 (6 bases). V was cut by 0 bases and J by 4 bases, with 14 bases left in between. This CDR3 is 15 amino acids long. Germline CDR1 reads SGHRS; CDR2 reads YFSETQ. CDR3: CASSLDRTAFYEQYF. The CDR3 DNA is TGCGCCAGCAGCTTGGATAGGACAGCCTTTTACGAGCAGTACTTC.

There are many counts of this clonotype. The chain joins TRBV6-1 to TRBJ2-7; D possibly matches TRBD1 or TRBD2 (5 bases each). The CDR3 extends over 16 amino acids. V lost 6 bases and J lost 6, with 24 bases in between. Germline CDR1 is MNHNS and CDR2 is SASEGT. The DNA of the CDR3 is TGTGCCAGCAGAGAGGGACCGCGCGTACCCTACCCCGAGCAGTACTTC. Residues: CASREGPRVPYPEQYF.

This chain uses TRBV4-3 with TRBJ2-7, with D tentatively TRBD2 (6 bases). This CDR3 comprises 17 residues. The ends were cut back, 3 bases at V and 2 bases at J, with 20 bases in the middle. Germline V CDR1 and CDR2: LGHNA, YSLEER. CDR3 in amino acids: CASSQGGGLGGPYEQYF. The CDR3 DNA follows: TGCGCCAGCAGCCAGGGAGGCGGACTCGGGGGACCCTACGAGCAGTACTTC.

V and J are TRBV7-2 and TRBJ2-3; 10 positions match TRBD2. CDR3 length: 15 residues. Per the germline V gene, CDR1 is SGHTA and CDR2 is FQGNSA. Germline trimming cut 6 bases from V and 6 bases from J; bases unmatched to any gene: 9. The CDR3 bases are TGTGCCAGCAGTTCTAGCGGGGGCTGGTGGGATACGCAGTATTTT. Translation: CASSSSGGWWDTQYF.

This clonotype was seen a handful of times. This sequence joins TRBV20-1 and TRBJ2-2, with TRBD2 matching 7 bases. The V gene end was trimmed by 0 bases and the J gene end by 1 base; junction bases not matched to a gene: 5. Germline V gene lookup returns CDR1 DFQATT and CDR2 SNEGSKA (reference sequence). The CDR3 is 16 residues long. The CDR3 here is CSARDHQRENTGELFF. The CDR3 DNA reads as TGCAGTGCTAGAGATCACCAGCGGGAGAACACCGGGGAGCTGTTTTTT.